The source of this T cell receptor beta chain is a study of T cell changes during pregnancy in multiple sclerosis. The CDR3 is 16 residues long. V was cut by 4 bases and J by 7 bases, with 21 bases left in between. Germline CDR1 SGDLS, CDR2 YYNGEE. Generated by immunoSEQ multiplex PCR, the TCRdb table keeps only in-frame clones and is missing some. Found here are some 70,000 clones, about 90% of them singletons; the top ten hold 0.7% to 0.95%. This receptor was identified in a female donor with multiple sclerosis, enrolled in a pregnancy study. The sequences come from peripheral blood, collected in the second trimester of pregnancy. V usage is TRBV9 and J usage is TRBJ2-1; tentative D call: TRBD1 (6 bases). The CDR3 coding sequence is TGTGCCAGCAGCCCCCGAGGGGACATCGGCCCGAATGAGCAGTTCTTC. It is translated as CASSPRGDIGPNEQFF.